These T cell receptor beta chains were read from a single sample in a study of spatial heterogeneity in lung cancer. From the 5' RACE reads, TCRdb called clonotypes with MiXCR, one entry per CDR3 protein. The sample holds more than 80,000 distinct CDR3 sequences, over 9.5% seen once. The material was PBMCs, obtained at surgery. The receptors were sampled from a male donor with early-stage non-small cell lung cancer. Both conserved end residues are part of each CDR3. Each record gives: J gene, clone size, V gene, D gene, CDR3 DNA, CDR3 protein. The D gene is left open where the match is weak. A row's size may be missing; if present it is once, few, many or a size class.

>TRBJ2-3|NA|TRBV7-3|TRBD2
TGTGCCAGCAGCTTAACGGCTAGCGGGAGCGGTACAGATACGCAGTATTTT
CASSLTASGSGTDTQYF
>TRBJ1-6|few|TRBV10-3|TRBD1
TGTGCCATCAGCCGGGACAGGGATAATTCACCCCTCCACTTT
CAISRDRDNSPLHF
>TRBJ2-2|NA|TRBV28|TRBD1
TGTGCCAGCAGGGGGACAGGGGACACCGGGGAGCTGTTTTTT
CASRGTGDTGELFF
>TRBJ1-2|NA|TRBV5-4|NA
TGTGCCAGCAGCGACGGGGCCCAGGGTCATGGCTACACCTTC
CASSDGAQGHGYTF
>TRBJ2-1|NA|TRBV5-1|NA
TGCGCCAGCAGCTTAGGCGGAGCCTACAATGAGCAGTTCTTC
CASSLGGAYNEQFF
>TRBJ1-6|few|TRBV30|NA
TGTGCCTTGACAGTGGGAAATTCACCCCTCCACTTT
CALTVGNSPLHF
>TRBJ1-5|NA|TRBV9|NA
TGTGCCAGCAGCCCAACGGATTATAGCAATCAGCCCCAGCATTTT
CASSPTDYSNQPQHF
>TRBJ1-2|many|TRBV6-5|NA
TGTGCCAGCAGTTACTCGACGGGGATCCCCTATGGCTACACCTTC
CASSYSTGIPYGYTF
>TRBJ2-3|NA|TRBV27|NA
TGTGCCAGCAGCGGATCGACCATCTGGACTAGCACAGATACGCAGTATTTT
CASSGSTIWTSTDTQYF
>TRBJ2-3|NA|TRBV11-2|TRBD1
TGTGCCAGCAGCTCCTACGACAGGGGACAAGGCACAGATACGCAGTATTTT
CASSSYDRGQGTDTQYF
>TRBJ2-7|many|TRBV7-9|TRBD1
TGTGCCAGCAGTCAAGGACAGGGGAGCTCCTACGAGCAGTACTTC
CASSQGQGSSYEQYF
>TRBJ2-1|NA|TRBV28|NA
TGTGCCAGCAGTTCCTGGACTGGAGACAATGAGCAGTTCTTC
CASSSWTGDNEQFF
>TRBJ2-5|NA|TRBV29-1|NA
TGCAGCGTGGGGGCAGGCCCCCAGGAGAGCCAGTACTTC
CSVGAGPQESQYF
>TRBJ2-7|NA|TRBV28|TRBD1
TGTGCCAGCAACCGGGACAGCCTGTACGAGCAGTACTTC
CASNRDSLYEQYF
>TRBJ2-2|NA|TRBV29-1|NA
TGCAGCGTTGAAGGAGCCTCAGGGGCTGACACCGGGGAGCTGTTTTTT
CSVEGASGADTGELFF
>TRBJ1-5|NA|TRBV12-3/TRBV12-4|NA
TGTGCCAGCAGTTTATCGGTTAGGGCACACCCGCATTTT
CASSLSVRAHPHF
>TRBJ2-3|NA|TRBV20-1|NA
TGCAGTGCTAGACGGGGGGCTAGCACAGATACGCAGTATTTT
CSARRGASTDTQYF
>TRBJ1-2|few|TRBV10-2|NA
TGCGCCAGCAGTGAGTCGTGGGGATCCTATGGCTACACCTTC
CASSESWGSYGYTF
>TRBJ2-1|many|TRBV7-8|NA
TGTGCCAGCAGCTTAAGAGTTGATGAGCAGTTCTTC
CASSLRVDEQFF
>TRBJ2-1|NA|TRBV7-3|TRBD1
TGTGCCAGCAGCTTCACCGAGAGGGGGCTACTAAATGAGCAGTTCTTC
CASSFTERGLLNEQFF
>TRBJ1-1|few|TRBV7-9|NA
TGTGCCAGCAGCTTAGTTCGGCAGGTCGGTACTGAAGCTTTCTTT
CASSLVRQVGTEAFF
>TRBJ2-5|NA|TRBV7-2|TRBD2
TGTGCCAGCAGCTTAGACGGGAGGATTGTGGAGACCCAGTACTTC
CASSLDGRIVETQYF
>TRBJ2-5|many|TRBV6-2/TRBV6-3|TRBD1
TGTGCCAGCAGCCGGGACAGCGAAGAGACCCAGTACTTC
CASSRDSEETQYF
>TRBJ2-3|NA|TRBV29-1|TRBD2
TGCAGCGTTGAACCTAGCGGGAATCCCCTGGGGAATACGCAGTATTTT
CSVEPSGNPLGNTQYF
>TRBJ2-3|NA|TRBV5-4|TRBD2
TGTGCCAGCAGACCGCCGGGACTAGCGGTAAGGACCAGCACAGATACGCAGTATTTT
CASRPPGLAVRTSTDTQYF
>TRBJ2-6|NA|TRBV7-2|NA
TGTGCCAGCAGCTCCATCGGGACTGCCCGCTCTGGGGCCAACGTCCTGACTTTC
CASSSIGTARSGANVLTF
>TRBJ2-7|few|TRBV28|NA
TGTGCCAGCAGTTTACCAAGGAGATCTCCCGAGCAGTACTTC
CASSLPRRSPEQYF
>TRBJ1-5|few|TRBV18|NA
TGTGCCAGCTCGCCAAGGACCGTCAGAAATCCCAATCAGCCCCAGCATTTT
CASSPRTVRNPNQPQHF
>TRBJ2-3|many|TRBV7-9|NA
TGTGCCAGCAGCTTAGATCTTTGGGCAGATACGCAGTATTTT
CASSLDLWADTQYF
>TRBJ2-7|NA|TRBV11-2|NA
TGTGCCAGCAGCTTAGTGGGCGGGCGAAGCTCCTACGAGCAGTACTTC
CASSLVGGRSSYEQYF
>TRBJ2-3|NA|TRBV29-1|NA
TGCAGCGCTACAAAGTCGACAGATACGCAGTATTTT
CSATKSTDTQYF
>TRBJ1-5|few|TRBV4-3|NA
TGCGCCAGCAGCCAAGATCTGGGGGTGCCGCCCCAGCATTTT
CASSQDLGVPPQHF
>TRBJ2-6|NA|TRBV7-2|TRBD1
TGTGCCAGCAGCGCCCCGGGACAGGGGTTCTCTGGGGCCAACGTCCTGACTTTC
CASSAPGQGFSGANVLTF
>TRBJ2-2|NA|TRBV3-1|NA
TGTGCCAGCACCCGGGAGTCCGGGGAGCTGTTTTTT
CASTRESGELFF
>TRBJ1-1|NA|TRBV12-3/TRBV12-4|NA
TGTGCCAGCAGTCGAGGGGAATTGAACACTGAAGCTTTCTTT
CASSRGELNTEAFF
>TRBJ2-4|few|TRBV4-3|NA
TGCGCCAGCAGCCTAGTAACGGGGGAAAACATTCAGTACTTC
CASSLVTGENIQYF
>TRBJ1-2|NA|TRBV20-1|TRBD1
TGCAGGAAGGGACAGGGAGGGGATGGCTACACCTTC
CRKGQGGDGYTF
>TRBJ2-7|few|TRBV3-1|NA
TGTGCCAGCAGCCAAGACTACAGGGTCTACGAGCAGTACTTC
CASSQDYRVYEQYF
>TRBJ2-3|NA|TRBV20-1|NA
TGCAGTGCTAGAGCCGGGGGCACAGATACGCAGTATTTT
CSARAGGTDTQYF
>TRBJ1-5|few|TRBV6-2/TRBV6-3|NA
TGTGCCAGCAGTTCCCGGGCCCGGGGGATTCAGCCCCAGCATTTT
CASSSRARGIQPQHF
>TRBJ2-1|few|TRBV20-1|NA
TGCAGTGCTCCCAGGAGGGGGGGTCGGGAGCAGTTCTTC
CSAPRRGGREQFF
>TRBJ1-5|NA|TRBV5-1|NA
TGCGCCAGCAGCTTGGATAATGATCAGCCCCAGCATTTT
CASSLDNDQPQHF
>TRBJ2-5|NA|TRBV7-2|NA
TGTGCCAGCAGGCAAGGATTGGAGACCCAGTACTTC
CASRQGLETQYF
>TRBJ2-7|NA|TRBV7-9|TRBD2
TGTGCCAGCAGCTTAGGAAGCGGGGTGCAGTACTTC
CASSLGSGVQYF
>TRBJ2-2|few|TRBV3-1|NA
TGTGCCAGCAGCCCCCGCGTAGAAGACACCGGGGAGCTGTTTTTT
CASSPRVEDTGELFF
>TRBJ1-6|many|TRBV6-6|NA
TGTGCCAGCAGTTGGGCAGGGTCGTATAATTCACCCCTCCACTTT
CASSWAGSYNSPLHF
>TRBJ1-1|many|TRBV4-1|NA
TGCGCCAGCAGCCAGGACTTCCGGACAGCCCAGCGGAACACTGAAGCTTTCTTT
CASSQDFRTAQRNTEAFF
>TRBJ1-6|few|TRBV4-3|NA
TGCGCCAACAGCCAAGGAGACAGATATAATTCACCCCTCCACTTT
CANSQGDRYNSPLHF
>TRBJ2-5|few|TRBV6-1|NA
TGTGCCAGCAGCGGCAGTGAGGACCAGTACTTC
CASSGSEDQYF
>TRBJ2-2|few|TRBV7-9|NA
TGTGCCAGCAGCCCAGATCCCGGGGAGCTGTTTTTT
CASSPDPGELFF
>TRBJ2-3|many|TRBV3-1|NA
TGTGCCAGCAGCCAAGATTTTCAGATAAGCACAGATACGCAGTATTTT
CASSQDFQISTDTQYF
>TRBJ1-5|many|TRBV7-2|TRBD1
TGTGCCAGCAGCTTAGGCGGGACAGGGGGAGTTCAGCCCCAGCATTTT
CASSLGGTGGVQPQHF
>TRBJ2-7|few|TRBV4-2|TRBD2
TGTGCCAGCAGCCAAAGCTCCGGGACTAGCGGTTTATACGAGCAGTACTTC
CASSQSSGTSGLYEQYF
>TRBJ2-1|NA|TRBV18|TRBD1
TGTGCCAGCTCACCTTTGACAGGGGTTCCCTACAATGAGCAGTTCTTC
CASSPLTGVPYNEQFF
>TRBJ1-4|many|TRBV28|NA
TGTGCCAGCAGTACCGGGACGATGTATGAAAAACTGTTTTTT
CASSTGTMYEKLFF
>TRBJ2-7|many|TRBV5-1|TRBD2
TGCGCCAGCAGCTCCACCACTAGCGGGAGAAGAGGTGAGCAGTACTTC
CASSSTTSGRRGEQYF
>TRBJ2-1|NA|TRBV20-1|TRBD2
TGCAGTGCTAGGAGAGACCTAGCGGGAGTGCATGAGCAGTTCTTC
CSARRDLAGVHEQFF
>TRBJ2-1|NA|TRBV14|TRBD2
TGTGCCAGCAGTCGGGGACTAGCGGGGCGCTACAATGAGCAGTTCTTC
CASSRGLAGRYNEQFF
>TRBJ2-1|NA|TRBV24-1|TRBD2
TGTGCCACCAGTGATTTGAACGGGGGGGCCGGCAATGAGCAGTTCTTC
CATSDLNGGAGNEQFF